This paragraph reports one T cell receptor beta chain. No cognate antigen has been identified for it. No base qualities exist here, and no much larger clone lies one base off it. The collaborating institutions used their own protocols to collect whole blood in K2EDTA tubes. For TCRbeta analysis, collaborators shipped samples as frozen whole blood, isolated PBMCs, or DNA extracted from either of those sample types. The source of the sample is a study of blood T cell repertoires in COVID-19 (dated by TCRdb to the early 2020s). For context, the study as a whole: Samples from collaborators originated in the United States, Italy and Spain and spanned both the acute and convalescent phases of COVID-19. Subjects who had been exposed to COVID-19, were actively infected with it, or had recovered from it provided the deeply sampled blood TCRbeta repertoires that made up the dataset. A de-identified subject ID, COVID-19 status, age in years and sex were almost always included in the sample metadata. The samples were drawn from the first 160 participants of the ongoing ImmuneRACE study and from 1,254 subjects provided by 6 global collaborators. HLA class I and class II types, where available, came from metadata supplied by the sample provider rather than from assay-based typing. The prospective study material was composed of cDNA or gDNA derived from T cells, B-cell-depleted T cells, or PBMCs. The repertoires were made available in a free public database intended to serve as a resource for research on the immune response to SARS-CoV-2. What the research found in general, with its limitations: How much clinical and demographic metadata was included differed by source and by participant, and the metadata was provided uncurated.

Trimming costs V 3 bases and J 4 bases, and their ends lie 12 bases apart. Taken from the germline V gene, the CDR1 and CDR2 loops are SNHLY and FYNNEI. From its cysteine to its phenylalanine, the CDR3 spans 14 amino acids. The CDR3 DNA has 42 bases and is translated from base 1. The immunoSEQ Assay, a bias-controlled multiplex PCR, was used to amplify TCRbeta CDR3 regions from genomic DNA. The original methods were these. The number of nucleated cells in each sample was estimated by amplification of reference gene primers within the assay. To quantify the absolute abundance of each unique TCRbeta CDR3 rearrangement, sequence reads were collapsed and filtered. For each sample, productive Simpson clonality was calculated by taking the square root of Simpson's diversity index across productive rearrangements. Held by TCRdb, this immuneACCESS table contains in-frame sequences only and omits some clones. Under half of the omission traces to an unresolved V gene where checked; the cause of the rest is unknown. D and trimming come from the DNA, and the V and J calls and clone size come from that table. The sample profile shows around 400,000 clones; more than 70% of them were found once. The ten largest clones add up to around 1.2% of the sample.

Here the chain combines TRBV2 and TRBJ1-1; no D gene call is confident. The clonotype comes from a man aged 35 to 55 with acute or convalescent COVID-19. The sequenced material came from peripheral blood. The DNA sequence is given as TGTGCCAGCAGTGATGTGGGCGGAGGCACTGAAGCTTTCTTT. This encodes CASSDVGGGTEAFF.